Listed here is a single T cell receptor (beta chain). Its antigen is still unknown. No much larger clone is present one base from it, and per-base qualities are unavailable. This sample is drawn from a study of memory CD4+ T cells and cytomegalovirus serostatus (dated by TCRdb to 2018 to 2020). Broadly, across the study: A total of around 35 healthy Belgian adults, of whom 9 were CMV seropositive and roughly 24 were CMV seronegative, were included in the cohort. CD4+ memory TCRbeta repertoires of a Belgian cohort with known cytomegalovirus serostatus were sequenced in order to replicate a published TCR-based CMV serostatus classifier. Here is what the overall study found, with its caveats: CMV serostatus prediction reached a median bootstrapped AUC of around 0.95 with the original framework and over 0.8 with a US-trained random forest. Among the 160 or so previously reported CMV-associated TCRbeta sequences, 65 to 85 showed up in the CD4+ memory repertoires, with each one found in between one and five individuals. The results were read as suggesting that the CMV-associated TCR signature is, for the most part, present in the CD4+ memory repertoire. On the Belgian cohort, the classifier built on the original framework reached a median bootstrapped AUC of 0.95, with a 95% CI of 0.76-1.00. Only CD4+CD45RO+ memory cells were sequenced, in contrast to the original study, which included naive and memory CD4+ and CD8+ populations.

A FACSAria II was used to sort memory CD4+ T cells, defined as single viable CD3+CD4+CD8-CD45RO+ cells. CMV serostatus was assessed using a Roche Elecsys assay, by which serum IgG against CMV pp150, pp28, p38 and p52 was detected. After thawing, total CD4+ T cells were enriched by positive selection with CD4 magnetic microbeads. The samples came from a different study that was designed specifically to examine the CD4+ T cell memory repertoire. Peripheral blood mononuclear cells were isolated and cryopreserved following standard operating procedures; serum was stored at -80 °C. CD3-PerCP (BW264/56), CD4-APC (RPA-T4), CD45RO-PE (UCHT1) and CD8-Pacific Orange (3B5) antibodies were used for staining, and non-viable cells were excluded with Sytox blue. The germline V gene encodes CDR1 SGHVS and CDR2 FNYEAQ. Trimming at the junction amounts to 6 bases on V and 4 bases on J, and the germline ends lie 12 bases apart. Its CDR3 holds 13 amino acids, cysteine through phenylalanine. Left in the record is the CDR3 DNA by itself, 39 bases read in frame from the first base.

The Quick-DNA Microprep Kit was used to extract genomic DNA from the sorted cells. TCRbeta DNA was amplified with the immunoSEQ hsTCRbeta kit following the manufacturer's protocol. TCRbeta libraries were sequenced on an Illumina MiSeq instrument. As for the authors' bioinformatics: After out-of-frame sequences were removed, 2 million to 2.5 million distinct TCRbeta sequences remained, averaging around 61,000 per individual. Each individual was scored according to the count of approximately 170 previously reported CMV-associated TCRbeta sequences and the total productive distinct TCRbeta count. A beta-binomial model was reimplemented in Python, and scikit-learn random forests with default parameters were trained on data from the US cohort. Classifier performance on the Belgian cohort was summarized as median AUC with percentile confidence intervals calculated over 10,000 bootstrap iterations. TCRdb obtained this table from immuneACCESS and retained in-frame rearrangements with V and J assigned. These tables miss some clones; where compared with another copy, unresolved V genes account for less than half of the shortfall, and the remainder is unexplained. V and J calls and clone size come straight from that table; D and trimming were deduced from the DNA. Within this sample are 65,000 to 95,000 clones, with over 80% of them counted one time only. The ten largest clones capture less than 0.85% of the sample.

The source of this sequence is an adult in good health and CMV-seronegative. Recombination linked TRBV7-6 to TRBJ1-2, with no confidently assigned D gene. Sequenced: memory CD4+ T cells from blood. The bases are TGTGCCAGCAGTTACCCGGGATCCTATGGCTACACCTTC. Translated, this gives CASSYPGSYGYTF.